This T cell receptor beta chain was identified in a study of shared clonotypes between healthy human individuals. Study-wide results and limits: What naive subsets generally showed was a larger estimated richness than memory subsets showed. Generation probabilities were higher for clonotypes shared across all four sorted-subset donors than for unshared ones.

Authors' methods: Quality scores were absent from the junction-only immunoSEQ sequences, so filtering differed. TCRdb's copy holds only in-frame clones and misses some; the assay was immunoSEQ multiplex PCR. The V and J calls and clone size were taken over from that table, and D and trimming were inferred from the DNA. Here the sample spans under 200,000 clones, approximately 92% being singletons. With 6 bases removed from V and 4 bases from J, the gap between germline ends came to 15 bases. Germline assignment: CDR1 MDHEN and CDR2 SYDVKM. This CDR3 spans 14 amino acids. Note on this clone: What it binds is not known. Additional DNA sequences in this sample encode the identical CDR3.

The sequenced material came from naive CD4+ T cells sorted from blood. Subset reported: CD45RA+ positively selected. The TCR was taken from a woman aged 30 to 39 in good health. The V gene is TRBV28, the J gene TRBJ1-1; a weak D match, TRBD1 (5 bases). CDR3 sequence (DNA): TGTGCCAGCAGGAGGGACGGAGGGGCCACTGAAGCTTTCTTT. Amino acids: CASRRDGGATEAFF.